Presented here are 28 T cell receptor beta chains from one specimen sequenced in a study of T cell repertoires in cytomegalovirus infection. Antigen specificity for these receptors is unknown. TCRdb processed the reads anew with MiXCR; each CDR3 protein has one entry. Of about 130,000 distinct CDR3 sequences listed, 30% to 40% were seen once; the top ten hold about 54%. Here the sequenced sample was CD8+ T cells from cultured PBMCs, taken from culture after CMV antigen stimulation. Every receptor here comes from a human donor in good health (CMV status not recorded). Some clones in this sample may be carry-over from other donors' samples.

This chain connects TRBV6-5 to TRBJ1-1; D is unclear. Per the germline V gene, CDR1 is MNHEY and CDR2 is SVGAGI. This CDR3 spans 14 amino acids. Trimming stripped 6 bases from V and 5 bases from J, with 16 bases between. CDR3 in DNA: TGTGCCAGCAGCCCCGGCGCGGCGGGGACTGAAGCTTTCTTT. This codes for CASSPGAAGTEAFF.

This clonotype was seen only a few times. The chain uses TRBV4-3 and TRBJ1-5, with a possible D match to TRBD1 (6 bases). Trimming stripped 6 bases from V and 5 bases from J, with 17 bases between. Looked up from germline, CDR1 is LGHNA and CDR2 is YSLEER. This CDR3 comprises 15 residues. The CDR3 sequence is CASSPTGLGDQPQHF. The CDR3, as DNA: TGCGCCAGCAGTCCCACAGGGTTGGGGGATCAGCCCCAGCATTTT.

This clonotype was observed many times. V and J are TRBV6-1 and TRBJ2-7, with a tentative D call TRBD1 (5 bases). Germline CDR1 is MNHNS and CDR2 is SASEGT. The CDR3 has 16 residues. Trimming removed 0 bases at V and 1 base at J, with 13 bases between. The CDR3 spells CASSEAGGAGSYEQYF. CDR3 nucleotide sequence: TGTGCCAGCAGTGAAGCGGGTGGGGCAGGGTCCTACGAGCAGTACTTC.

This clonotype showed up just a few times. V is TRBV7-3 and J is TRBJ2-1; 13 bases align to TRBD2. V was pared by 4 bases and J by 3 bases, with 6 bases of the junction left unmatched. The CDR3 has 17 amino acids. Germline loops: CDR1 SGHTA, CDR2 FQGTGA. In nucleotides, the CDR3 is TGTGCCAGCAGCTCGGGACTAGCGGGGCCAGTCTACAATGAGCAGTTCTTC. This sequence encodes CASSSGLAGPVYNEQFF.

This chain uses TRBV4-1 with TRBJ1-5, with 7 bases lining up with TRBD1. After removal of 1 base from V and 4 bases from J, the junction contained 4 bases not matched to a gene. The CDR3 sequence is 15 residues long. Germline CDR1 reads MGHRA; CDR2 reads YSYEKL. The CDR3 spells CASSQADRHNQPQHF. CDR3 bases: TGCGCCAGCAGCCAAGCGGACAGGCATAATCAGCCCCAGCATTTT.

Only a few counts were recorded for this clonotype. This chain connects TRBV6-1 to TRBJ2-3; D is unclear. In germline, CDR1 is MNHNS, CDR2 SASEGT. Trimming cost V 3 bases and J 4 bases, with 20 bases left between them. This CDR3 has 17 residues. The CDR3: CASSDISPGRRPDTQYF. The CDR3 DNA reads as TGTGCCAGCAGTGATATCTCTCCAGGCAGACGTCCAGATACGCAGTATTTT.

A few counts support this clonotype. The chain links TRBV6-2 or TRBV6-3 to TRBJ1-2; D call uncertain. V was shortened by 6 bases and J by 9 bases, with 14 bases between the two germline ends. Looked up from germline, CDR1 is MNHEY and CDR2 is SVGEGT. The CDR3 spans 12 residues. The CDR3 spells CASRRKKDSYTF. In nucleotides, the CDR3 is TGTGCCAGCAGACGGAAGAAGGATAGCTACACCTTC.

The rearrangement joins TRBV11-1 to TRBJ2-5; D unresolved. The V end was cut by 4 bases, the J end by 1 base, with 16 bases between. CDR1 and CDR2 from the germline V gene are SGHAT and FQDESV (reference sequence). This CDR3 has 16 residues. The CDR3 DNA reads TGTGCCAGCAGCTCCCGGGCCTTGGACGGCCAAGAGACCCAGTACTTC. Amino acids: CASSSRALDGQETQYF. Using reference TRBV11-1 and TRBJ2-5 for the parts outside the CDR3, the full variable domain is EAEVAQSPRYKITEKSQAVAFWCDPISGHATLYWYRQILGQGPELLVQFQDESVVDDSQLPKDRFSAERLKGVDSTLKIQPAELGDSAMYLCASSSRALDGQETQYFGPGTRLLVL.

The chain links TRBV25-1 to TRBJ1-2, with D unresolved. The ends were cut back, 2 bases at V and 3 bases at J, with 7 bases in the middle. The germline V gene has CDR1 MGHDK and CDR2 SYGVNS. The CDR3 consists of 13 residues. The CDR3 region is CASSEGGYYGYTF. The CDR3 DNA follows: TGTGCCAGCAGTGAAGGAGGGTACTATGGCTACACCTTC.

The chain employs TRBV12-3 or TRBV12-4 and TRBJ2-7; D is perhaps TRBD1 or TRBD2 (5 bases each). There are 12 residues in the CDR3. With 4 bases removed from V and 6 bases from J, the gap between germline ends came to 10 bases. DNA of the CDR3: TGTGCCAGCAGTTCACGGGGCGTCGAGCAGTACTTC. It translates to CASSSRGVEQYF.

The chain uses TRBV4-1 and TRBJ2-3, with D perhaps TRBD2 (6 bases). V was pared by 0 bases and J by 2 bases, with 12 bases between. The CDR3 sequence is 16 residues long. Germline assignment: CDR1 MGHRA and CDR2 YSYEKL. The chain's CDR3 is CASSQDRGSSTDTQYF. In nucleotides, the CDR3 is TGCGCCAGCAGCCAAGATCGGGGGTCCTCCACAGATACGCAGTATTTT.

The chain joins TRBV6-2 or TRBV6-3 to TRBJ1-1, with D perhaps matching TRBD1 (5 bases). Germline V gene sequence: CDR1 MNHEY, CDR2 SVGEGT. V was cut by 6 bases and J by 0 bases, with 11 bases left in between. This CDR3 has 14 residues. The CDR3 region is CASRGLTVNTEAFF. The CDR3, as DNA: TGTGCCAGCAGGGGGCTGACGGTGAACACTGAAGCTTTCTTT.

The chain carries TRBV5-6 and TRBJ2-1, with TRBD2 identical over 8 bases. CDR3 size: 15 residues. Germline values: CDR1 SGHDT, CDR2 YYEEEE. V was clipped by 0 bases and J by 8 bases; unmatched bases: 7. CDR3 nucleotides: TGTGCCAGCAGCTTGGTCGGGGGGGCCATAGATGAGCAGTTCTTC. Protein sequence: CASSLVGGAIDEQFF.

This clonotype has only a few counts. The V and J genes are TRBV28 and TRBJ2-1; 12 positions match TRBD2. CDR1 is MDHEN, CDR2 SYDVKM, per germline. V shed 2 bases, J shed 3 bases, and the junction held 17 bases outside the gene matches. This CDR3 contains 21 residues. Here the CDR3 DNA reads TGTGCCAGCAGTTTAGATGTTCAACTGGCTAGCGGGGGGGCCCTCTACAATGAGCAGTTCTTC. Translating gives CASSLDVQLASGGALYNEQFF.

This clonotype was detected only a few times. V is TRBV7-6 and J is TRBJ1-3, with no clear D. V lost 5 bases, J lost 4 bases, and 12 bases lay in between. Germline CDR1 SGHVS, CDR2 FNYEAQ. The CDR3 has 14 amino acids. The CDR3 sequence is CASSPSVAGNTIYF. The CDR3, as DNA: TGTGCCAGCAGCCCCAGCGTCGCCGGAAACACCATATATTTT.

This chain links TRBV7-2 with TRBJ1-5; D may be TRBD1 (5 bases). CDR3 length: 14 amino acids. Trimming removed 3 bases at V and 2 bases at J, with 8 bases between. CDR1 is SGHTA, CDR2 FQGNSA, per germline. In DNA form, the CDR3 reads TGTGCCAGCAGCTTGGGGCACGGCAATCAGCCCCAGCATTTT. This codes for CASSLGHGNQPQHF.

CDR3 coding DNA: TGTGCCAGCACGGGGGAAGTCTACGAGCAGTACTTC. It translates to CASTGEVYEQYF. The chain recombines TRBV7-9 with TRBJ2-7; possibly TRBD2 for D (6 bases). V lost 7 bases and J lost 3, with 10 bases in between. Germline values: CDR1 SEHNR, CDR2 FQNEAQ (reference sequence). This CDR3 is built from 12 residues. The complete variable domain, with remaining parts taken from reference TRBV7-9 and TRBJ2-7, reads DTGVSQNPRHKITKRGQNVTFRCDPISEHNRLYWYRQTLGQGPEFLTYFQNEAQLEKSRLLSDRFSAERPKGSFSTLEIQRTEQGDSAMYLCASTGEVYEQYFGPGTRLTVT.

The chain is built from TRBV29-1 and TRBJ2-1, with TRBD2 matching over 8 bases. The J segment lost 0 bases and the V segment lost 0 bases, leaving 4 bases of the junction unmatched. Germline-derived CDR1 and CDR2 are SQVTM and ANQGSEA. CDR3 length: 16 amino acids. CDR3 sequence: CSVEDIAGPSYNEQFF. CDR3 sequence (DNA): TGCAGCGTTGAAGATATAGCGGGGCCCTCCTACAATGAGCAGTTCTTC.

This clonotype turned up a few times. This chain connects TRBV7-6 to TRBJ2-5; tentative D call: TRBD1 (6 bases). CDR1 is SGHVS, CDR2 FNYEAQ, per germline. V gave up 5 bases and J gave up 1 base, with 11 bases separating them. This CDR3 has 14 amino acids. The CDR3 loop is CASSHTGLQETQYF. The CDR3 nucleotides read TGTGCCAGCAGCCATACAGGGCTCCAAGAGACCCAGTACTTC. The entire variable domain, with the rest obtained from reference TRBV7-6 and TRBJ2-5, is as follows: GAGVSQSPRYKVTKRGQDVALRCDPISGHVSLYWYRQALGQGPEFLTYFNYEAQQDKSGLPNDRFSAERPEGSISTLTIQRTEQRDSAMYRCASSHTGLQETQYFGPGTRLLVL.

Worth noting for this clonotype: A much larger clone differs from this one at a single base, so this may be a read error. V is TRBV7-6 and J is TRBJ2-5; possibly TRBD1 or TRBD2 for D (5 bases each). This CDR3 comprises 13 residues. From germline, CDR1 is SGHVS and CDR2 FNYEAQ. CDR3 sequence reads: CSSSRDQRETQYF. The DNA of the CDR3 is TGTTCCAGCAGCCGGGACCAGCGGGAGACCCAGTACTTC.

The chain is built from TRBV5-1 and TRBJ1-6, with unresolved D. CDR3 size: 16 residues. The ends were cut back, 0 bases at V and 7 bases at J, with 14 bases in the middle. Per germline, CDR1 SGHRS and CDR2 YFSETQ. DNA for the CDR3: TGCGCCAGCAGCTTGGGGCCTTCGGCGAGGAATTCACCCCTCCACTTT. This gives the protein CASSLGPSARNSPLHF.

This clonotype was detected a few times. The gene calls are TRBV19 and TRBJ2-1; D not resolved. Germline V lookup: CDR1 LNHDA, CDR2 SQIVND (reference sequence). Trimming shortened V by 7 bases and J by 0 bases, and 13 bases separated the two germline ends. The CDR3 is 15 residues long. CDR3 residues: CASIPTVSSYNEQFF. The CDR3 DNA reads as TGTGCCAGTATTCCGACCGTATCCTCCTACAATGAGCAGTTCTTC.

The chain is built from TRBV6-6 and TRBJ2-7, with D tentatively TRBD2 (6 bases). This CDR3 is built from 16 residues. The V and J ends lost 2 bases and 2 bases respectively, with 16 bases between them. The germline V gene has CDR1 MNHNY and CDR2 SVGAGI (reference sequence). The CDR3 loop reads CASSYLGQGGPYEQYF. For the CDR3, the DNA is TGTGCCAGCAGTTACCTCGGTCAGGGAGGCCCCTACGAGCAGTACTTC.

V gene TRBV7-8 combines with J gene TRBJ2-7, with a weak D call TRBD2 (6 bases). CDR1 and CDR2 (germline): SGHVS, FQNEAQ. The CDR3 is 17 residues long. The germline V and J ends were trimmed by 1 base and 0 bases, with 16 bases remaining between them. The CDR3, as DNA: TGTGCCAGCAGCTTAGTGGTGGGACTTCTAAGCTCCTACGAGCAGTACTTC. It encodes CASSLVVGLLSSYEQYF.

The table lists this clonotype with a few counts. The chain joins TRBV7-2 to TRBJ2-7, with TRBD2 matching 7 bases. J was trimmed by 5 bases and V by 5 bases; bases with no gene match: 12. The CDR3 spans 15 residues. The V gene's germline CDR1 is SGHTA and CDR2 FQGNSA. CDR3 loop: CASSLETSSYHEQYF. In DNA form, the CDR3 reads TGTGCCAGCAGCCTCGAGACTAGCTCCTACCACGAGCAGTACTTC.

This clonotype was detected only a few times. The chain links TRBV12-5 to TRBJ2-1, with unresolved D. The V and J ends lost 1 base and 2 bases respectively, with 9 bases between them. The CDR3 is 15 residues long. CDR1 LGHNT and CDR2 FRNRAP come from the germline V gene. The CDR3 sequence: CASGLEVGAYNEQFF. The CDR3 DNA sequence: TGTGCTAGTGGTTTGGAGGTTGGGGCCTACAATGAGCAGTTCTTC. Supplemented by reference TRBV12-5 and TRBJ2-1, the full variable domain reads DARVTQTPRHKVTEMGQEVTMRCQPILGHNTVFWYRQTMMQGLELLAYFRNRAPLDDSGMPKDRFSAEMPDATLATLKIQPSEPRDSAVYFCASGLEVGAYNEQFFGPGTRLTVL.

This chain links TRBV7-8 with TRBJ1-1; TRBD1 agrees at 7 bases. CDR3 length: 15 residues. The junction had 4 bases not matched to a gene; V was cut back by 3 bases and J by 0 bases. CDR1 and CDR2 (germline): SGHVS, FQNEAQ. The CDR3 here is CASSLTGPLNTEAFF. The CDR3 coding sequence is TGTGCCAGCAGCTTGACAGGGCCCTTGAACACTGAAGCTTTCTTT.

The chain joins TRBV15 to TRBJ2-7; 8 nucleotides match TRBD1. The germline V gene has CDR1 LNHNV and CDR2 YYDKDF (reference sequence). V lost 5 bases and J lost 5; bases outside the gene matches: 5. The CDR3 contains 13 residues. CDR3 protein: CATSLRGPNEQYF. The CDR3 DNA reads TGTGCCACCAGCCTCAGGGGGCCAAACGAGCAGTACTTC. The full variable domain, its missing parts supplied by reference TRBV15 and TRBJ2-7, is DAMVIQNPRYQVTQFGKPVTLSCSQTLNHNVMYWYQQKSSQAPKLLFHYYDKDFNNEADTPDNFQSRRPNTSFCFLDIRSPGLGDTAMYLCATSLRGPNEQYFGPGTRLTVT.